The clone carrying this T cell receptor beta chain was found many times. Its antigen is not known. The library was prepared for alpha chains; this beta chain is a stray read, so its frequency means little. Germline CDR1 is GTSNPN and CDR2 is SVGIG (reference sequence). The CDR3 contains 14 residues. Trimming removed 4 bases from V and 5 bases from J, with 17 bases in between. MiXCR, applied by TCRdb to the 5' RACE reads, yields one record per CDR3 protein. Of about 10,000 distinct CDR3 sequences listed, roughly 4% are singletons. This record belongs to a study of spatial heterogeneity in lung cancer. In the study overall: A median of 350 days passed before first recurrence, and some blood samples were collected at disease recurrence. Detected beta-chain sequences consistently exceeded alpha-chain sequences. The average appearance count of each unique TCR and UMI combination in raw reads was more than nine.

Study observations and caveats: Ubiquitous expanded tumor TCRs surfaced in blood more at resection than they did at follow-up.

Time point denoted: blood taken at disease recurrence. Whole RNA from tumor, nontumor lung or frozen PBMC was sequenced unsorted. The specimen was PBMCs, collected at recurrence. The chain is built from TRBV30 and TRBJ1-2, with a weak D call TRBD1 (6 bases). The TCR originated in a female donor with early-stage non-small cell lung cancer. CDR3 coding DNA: TGTGCCTGGAAAGGGTACAGGGCTACGTATGGCTACACCTTC. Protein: CAWKGYRATYGYTF.